The present T cell receptor (beta chain) was sequenced within a study of shared clonotypes between healthy human individuals. This clone was recorded only once. Some clones are missing from TCRdb's copy, which holds only in-frame ones; the method was immunoSEQ multiplex PCR. This table has about half a million clones, roughly 80% appearing once. There are 15 residues in the CDR3. Trimming left V 0 bases short and J 0 bases short, with 6 bases between. Per the germline V gene, CDR1 is SGHAT and CDR2 is FQNNGV. The sequencing input was PBMCs. The rearrangement joins TRBV11-2 to TRBJ1-3; D is undetermined. This clonotype was sampled from a woman aged 40 to 50 in good health. Some clones in this sample may be carry-over from other donors' samples. CDR3 amino acids: CASSLERSSGNTIYF. In nucleotides, the CDR3 is TGTGCCAGCAGCTTAGAACGGTCCTCTGGAAACACCATATATTTT.